These 10 T cell receptor beta chains share one sample of origin, sequenced in a study of blood T cell repertoires in COVID-19. The data were produced by immunoSEQ multiplex PCR, yet TCRdb's version contains in-frame clones alone and is incomplete. This table has under 250,000 clones, over 75% appearing once. Sequencing was carried out using peripheral blood. These receptors were taken from a woman over 75 with acute or convalescent COVID-19.

The CDR3 here is CASRAGQGWGYTF. The CDR3 DNA sequence: TGTGCCAGCAGAGCCGGACAGGGTTGGGGCTACACCTTC. The V and J genes are TRBV27 and TRBJ1-2, with 8 bases matching TRBD1. The CDR3 is 13 amino acids. Germline values: CDR1 MNHEY, CDR2 SMNVEV (reference sequence). The junction had 8 bases not matched to a gene; V was cut back by 6 bases and J by 8 bases.

The chain employs TRBV5-1 and TRBJ1-2; the match to TRBD1 covers 10 bases. In germline, CDR1 is SGHRS, CDR2 YFSETQ. The V and J ends lost 3 bases and 7 bases, in that order; junction bases with no gene match: 6. The CDR3 runs 14 residues. CDR3 sequence: CASSSQTGGGGYTF. The CDR3 nucleotides read TGCGCCAGCAGCTCGCAGACAGGGGGCGGTGGCTACACCTTC.

The rearrangement joins TRBV5-1 to TRBJ2-7, with 12 bases that match TRBD2. Germline CDR1 SGHRS, CDR2 YFSETQ. The CDR3 has 14 residues. The V gene end was trimmed by 4 bases and the J gene end by 3 bases; junction bases not matched to a gene: 2. The CDR3 DNA reads as TGCGCCAGCAGCCCTAGCGGGGGGGGCTACGAGCAGTACTTC. Protein: CASSPSGGGYEQYF.

The rearrangement joins TRBV6-1 to TRBJ1-2; possibly TRBD1 for D (6 bases). This CDR3 has 17 amino acids. With 1 base removed from V and 4 bases from J, the gap between germline ends came to 19 bases. Germline V gene data show CDR1 as MNHNS and CDR2 as SASEGT. In DNA, the CDR3 is TGTGCCAGCAGTGAAGGCAGGGGCCAGCAGGTTCGCTATGGCTACACCTTC. It specifies CASSEGRGQQVRYGYTF.

Regarding this clone: Other DNA sequences in the sample encode the same CDR3. The chain is built from TRBV29-1 and TRBJ1-1; 8 bases are a match to TRBD1. Trimming cost V 4 bases and J 5 bases; bases outside gene matches: 9. This CDR3 spans 14 amino acids. Germline CDR1 SQVTM, CDR2 ANQGSEA. CDR3 sequence reads: CSVGQGAGGTEAFF. CDR3 DNA: TGCAGCGTTGGGCAGGGGGCTGGAGGGACTGAAGCTTTCTTT.

The chain combines TRBV6-2 or TRBV6-3 with TRBJ1-5; TRBD1 aligns across 8 bases. The CDR3 is made up of 16 amino acids. CDR1 MNHEY and CDR2 SVGEGT come from the germline V gene. J was trimmed by 3 bases and V by 5 bases; bases with no gene match: 9. CDR3 sequence: CASSPTGTGVNQPQHF. The CDR3 DNA sequence: TGTGCCAGCAGTCCCACCGGGACAGGAGTCAATCAGCCCCAGCATTTT.

J is TRBJ1-2 and V is TRBV5-4; D is perhaps TRBD1 (6 bases). The CDR3 runs 15 residues. Germline CDR1 is SGHNT and CDR2 is YYREEE (reference sequence). V was clipped by 0 bases and J by 10 bases, with 19 bases between them. In DNA form, the CDR3 reads TGTGCCAGCAGCTTGGATAGGACAGTGTCGAGAGTCTACACCTTC. Its protein product is CASSLDRTVSRVYTF.

The chain employs TRBV5-4 and TRBJ1-2; 7 bases are a match to TRBD1. V lost 4 bases and J lost 8; bases outside the gene matches: 5. The germline V gene encodes CDR1 SGHNT and CDR2 YYREEE (reference sequence). CDR3 size: 12 residues. CDR3 amino acids: CASSGTVTGYTF. The DNA for the CDR3 is TGTGCCAGCAGCGGGACAGTGACCGGCTACACCTTC.

The chain couples TRBV6-5 to TRBJ1-1; 8 bases match TRBD1. The trim removed 5 bases at V and 1 base at J, leaving 6 bases unmatched. CDR1 and CDR2 (germline): MNHEY, SVGAGI. This CDR3 region has 15 residues. The CDR3 loop reads CASSSQGAANTEAFF. The CDR3 DNA is TGTGCCAGCAGTAGCCAGGGGGCAGCGAACACTGAAGCTTTCTTT.

The gene calls are TRBV6-6 and TRBJ1-5, with unresolved D. V was shortened by 10 bases and J by 0 bases, with 13 bases between the two germline ends. Germline assignment: CDR1 MNHNY and CDR2 SVGAGI (reference sequence). This CDR3 spans 14 amino acids. The CDR3 region has the DNA TGTGCCACGGGGAAACAGAATAGCAATCAGCCCCAGCATTTT. Translation: CATGKQNSNQPQHF.